The TCR beta chain under discussion was sequenced for a study of naive and memory T cell subsets. Study-wide results and limits: Especially in CD8 cells, naive repertoires contained a few larger clonotypes, possibly CD45RA-re-expressing memory cells. Clonotypes here are unpaired alpha or beta chain sequences. From naive to CM, EM and EMRA, diversity decreased and Gini increased.

Both TRBC1 and TRBC2 were covered by a beta constant-region primer of two equimolar oligonucleotides. Ligated cDNA was amplified by four rounds of PCR with nested alpha and beta constant-region primers and SP2. TCRdb reprocessed the UMI-ligation and nested PCR reads with MiXCR, giving one entry per CDR3 protein. The sample lists roughly 150,000 distinct CDR3 sequences; about 20% were seen once. Trimming shortened V by 1 base and J by 4 bases, and 13 bases separated the two germline ends. Germline V gene lookup returns CDR1 MGHRA and CDR2 YSYEKL. The CDR3 contains 15 residues. On this clonotype: Its antigen is unidentified.

The gene calls are TRBV4-1 and TRBJ1-1, with D maybe TRBD1 (6 bases). This receptor was identified in a human donor in good health. Sequences were obtained from naive CD8+ T cells from blood. The CDR3 DNA reads TGCGCCAGCAGCCAAGTGGGAGGGGGAGGCACTGAAGCTTTCTTT. It specifies CASSQVGGGGTEAFF.